This TCR beta chain was recovered during a study of blood T cell repertoires in COVID-19. Study information: Samples of COVID-19 (acute and convalescent) were obtained from the United States, Italy and Spain. Sample material is recorded as cDNA or gDNA derived from T cells, B-cell-depleted T cells, or PBMCs.

The CDR3 totals 15 residues. CDR1 and CDR2 (germline): LGHDT, YNNKEL (reference sequence). V was pared by 3 bases and J by 5 bases, with 13 bases between. This table comes from immunoSEQ multiplex PCR, and its TCRdb copy is limited to in-frame clones, with some not included. The sample yields 350,000 to 400,000 clones, approximately 89% seen once. The sequence came from a woman aged 35 to 49 who had been exposed to COVID-19. The sample was PBMCs or T cells enriched from blood (not recorded which). The chain is built from TRBV3-1 (or the pseudogene TRBV3-2) and TRBJ1-4, with D possibly TRBD1 on 6 matching bases. For the CDR3, the DNA is TGTGCCAGCAGCCATTGGACAGTGCGAAATGAAAAACTGTTTTTT. Residues: CASSHWTVRNEKLFF.